This T cell receptor beta chain was sequenced for a study of shared clonotypes between healthy human individuals. TCRdb keeps only in-frame clones here, not all; method: immunoSEQ multiplex PCR. The repertoire has 800,000 to 1,200,000 clones, about four fifths of them found once; the top ten carry 0.52%. V was shortened by 0 bases and J by 0 bases, with 10 bases between the two germline ends. This CDR3 has 16 amino acids. Per the germline V gene, CDR1 is SGHTA and CDR2 is FQGNSA. Sequenced: memory CD4+ T cells from PBMCs. Subset indicated: CD45RA-negative fraction. This chain connects TRBV7-2 to TRBJ2-3; D remains ambiguous. This clonotype was obtained from a man aged 18-30 years in good health. Some clones in this sample may be carry-over from other donors' samples. CDR3 DNA: TGTGCCAGCAGCTTAGCAAGTGAACCCAGCACAGATACGCAGTATTTT. Translating it yields CASSLASEPSTDTQYF.